This T cell receptor (beta chain) was obtained from a study of T cell responses to AZD1222 COVID-19 vaccine. About this clone: The target antigen is unknown. An end of the junction differs from the germline gene, which may be a read error.

Germline V gives CDR1 SGHKS, CDR2 YYEKEE (reference sequence). The CDR3 is 13 residues long. Data came from immunoSEQ multiplex PCR; TCRdb stores just in-frame clones and leaves some out. The sample carries more than 95,000 clones, roughly 88% recorded once. Study results and caveats: Researchers report vaccine-associated CD4 TCRs spanning spike, with dominance at 160-218 and 743-854. With two AZD1222 doses given, Spike-specific TCR breadth and depth both rose.

Specimen: peripheral blood, collected on day 0 of AZD1222 vaccination. The chain employs TRBV5-5 and TRBJ1-5, with no clear D. The sequence was obtained from an adult in good health. CDR3 bases: TGTGCCAGCAGCTGGTCCCACAATCAACCCCAGCATTTT. The encoded protein is CASSWSHNQPQHF.